These 10 T cell receptor beta chains share one sample of origin, sequenced in a study of T cells after yellow fever vaccination. MiXCR, run by TCRdb on the 5' RACE reads, gives a single entry per CDR3 protein. The sample consists of 510,000 or so distinct CDR3 sequences, under 25% of them appearing once. Sequencing was performed on PBMCs, taken 15 days after the yellow fever booster vaccination. The receptor set was obtained from a man younger than 40 who received the YFV17D yellow fever vaccine.

In the case of this clonotype: Its ends do not fully match the called genes, so a read error is possible. J is TRBJ2-5 and V is TRBV20-1; 7 bases match TRBD1. CDR1 is DFQATT, CDR2 SNEGSKA, per germline (reference sequence). The CDR3 runs to 12 residues. DNA of the CDR3: TGTAAAGGGGGCGGCGGGCCAGAGACCCAGTACTTC. This translates into CKGGGGPETQYF.

The gene calls are TRBV20-1 and TRBJ2-3; no clear D. The CDR3 has 15 residues. Germline values: CDR1 DFQATT, CDR2 SNEGSKA (reference sequence). CDR3 loop: CSLFRVGQITDTQYF. The CDR3 region has the DNA TGCAGCCTTTTCCGGGTAGGGCAAATCACAGATACGCAGTATTTT.

This clonotype occurred many times. One end of the junction does not line up with germline, which may come from a read error. The rearrangement links TRBV4-3 to TRBJ2-7, with D unclear. Germline CDR1 and CDR2: LGHNA and YSLEER. The CDR3 has 11 residues. The CDR3 DNA follows: TGTGCCAGCAGCCAAGGGTCGGAGCAGTACTTC. Translating gives CASSQGSEQYF.

The chain carries TRBV20-1 and TRBJ2-7; TRBD1 might be the D (5 bases). V lost 8 bases to trimming and J lost 3 bases, with 11 bases between them. The CDR3 is made up of 11 amino acids. Per the germline V gene, CDR1 is DFQATT and CDR2 is SNEGSKA (reference sequence). The CDR3 loop reads CSPDSNYEQYF. Written as DNA, the CDR3 is TGCAGTCCCGACAGCAACTACGAGCAGTACTTC.

The genes are TRBV6-2 or TRBV6-3 and TRBJ2-1; D gene uncertain. The germline CDR1 and CDR2 sequences are MNHEY and SVGEGT. Deletions cut 7 bases from V and 15 bases from J, with 22 bases between. The CDR3 is made up of 13 amino acids. The CDR3 bases are TGTGCCAGCAAAGTTAAGGTTAGAGCTGTCACGTTCTTC. It translates to CASKVKVRAVTFF.

This clonotype was counted many times. The genes are TRBV5-1 and TRBJ2-5; D is unclear. Per germline, CDR1 SGHRS and CDR2 YFSETQ. This CDR3 contains 15 residues. The V and J ends lost 5 bases and 5 bases respectively, with 19 bases between them. CDR3 loop: CASRSPSGAGETQYF. The CDR3 nucleotides are TGCGCCAGCAGATCCCCCTCCGGTGCCGGGGAGACCCAGTACTTC.

The chain uses TRBV7-9 and TRBJ1-2; 8 nucleotides match TRBD1. Germline V gives CDR1 SEHNR, CDR2 FQNEAQ (reference sequence). V dropped 1 base and J dropped 6; count of bases not matched to a gene: 7. The CDR3 consists of 15 residues. This chain's CDR3 is CASSLEVTGEDGYTF. CDR3 coding DNA: TGTGCCAGCAGCTTAGAGGTGACAGGGGAGGATGGCTACACCTTC.

The chain combines TRBV20-1 with TRBJ2-2, with 10 bases identical to TRBD2. The CDR3 totals 14 residues. Germline CDR1 DFQATT, CDR2 SNEGSKA (reference sequence). The CDR3 sequence is CASGLATNTGELFF. CDR3 in DNA: TGCGCCTCGGGACTAGCGACGAACACCGGGGAGCTGTTTTTT.

The chain couples TRBV19 to TRBJ1-5; no firm D call. Per germline, CDR1 LNHDA and CDR2 SQIVND (reference sequence). The length of the CDR3 is 11 residues. Between the trimmed V and J ends, which lost 6 bases and 9 bases, there was a span of 9 bases. The CDR3 here is CASSSGPPQHF. DNA of the CDR3: TGTGCCAGTAGCTCGGGTCCGCCCCAGCATTTT.

There are a few counts of this clonotype. The genes are TRBV29-1 and TRBJ2-3, with TRBD1 identical over 12 bases. Germline CDR1 and CDR2: SQVTM and ANQGSEA. The V gene end was trimmed by 4 bases and the J gene end by 4 bases; junction bases not matched to a gene: 15. There are 18 residues in the CDR3. As DNA, the CDR3 is TGCAGCGTTGGGAGGAAGTCCCCGGGACAGGGGGCGTCAGATACGCAGTATTTT. As protein: CSVGRKSPGQGASDTQYF.